This T cell receptor beta chain appears in the sequencing data of a study of cytomegalovirus exposure and HLA in healthy donors. This CDR3 spans 17 amino acids. The trim removed 1 base at V and 2 bases at J, leaving 7 bases unmatched. The V gene's germline CDR1 is SGHAT and CDR2 FQDESV (reference sequence). 13 Jbeta primers and 60 Vbeta primers were used for the PCR. Only in-frame clones appear in the TCRdb table, and some are missing; sequencing was by immunoSEQ multiplex PCR. The sample consists of approximately 130,000 clones, roughly 82% of them appearing once. The receptor was derived from a woman between 40 and 50 years old in good health and CMV-seropositive. The J gene is TRBJ2-7, the V gene TRBV11-1; 11 bases fit TRBD2. The sequenced sample was PBMCs. CDR3 protein: CASSLGSTSGVAYEQYF. The DNA for the CDR3 is TGTGCCAGCAGCTTAGGTTCGACTAGCGGGGTCGCCTACGAGCAGTACTTC.